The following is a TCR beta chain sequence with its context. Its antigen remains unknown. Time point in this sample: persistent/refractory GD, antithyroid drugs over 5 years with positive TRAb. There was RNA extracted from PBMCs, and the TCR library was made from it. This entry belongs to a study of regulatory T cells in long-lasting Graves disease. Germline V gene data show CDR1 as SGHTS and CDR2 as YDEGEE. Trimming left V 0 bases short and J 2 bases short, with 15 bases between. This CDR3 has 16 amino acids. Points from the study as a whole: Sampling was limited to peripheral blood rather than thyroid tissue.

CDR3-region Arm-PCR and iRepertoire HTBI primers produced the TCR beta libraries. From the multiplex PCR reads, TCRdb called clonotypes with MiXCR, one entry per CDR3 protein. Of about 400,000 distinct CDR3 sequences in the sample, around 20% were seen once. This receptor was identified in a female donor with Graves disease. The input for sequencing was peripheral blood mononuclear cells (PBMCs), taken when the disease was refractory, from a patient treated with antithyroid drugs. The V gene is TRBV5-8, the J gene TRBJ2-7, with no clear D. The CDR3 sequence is CASSLGRYGRAYEQYF. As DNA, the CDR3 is TGTGCCAGCAGCTTGGGGCGGTACGGACGGGCCTACGAGCAGTACTTC. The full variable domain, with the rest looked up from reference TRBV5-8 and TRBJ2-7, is EAGVTQSPTHLIKTRGQQATLRCSPISGHTSVYWYQQALGLGLQFLLWYDEGEERNRGNFPPRFSGRQFPNYSSELNVNALELEDSALYLCASSLGRYGRAYEQYFGPGTRLTVT.